This T cell receptor beta chain was found in a study of cytomegalovirus exposure and HLA in healthy donors. Deletions cut 4 bases from V and 0 bases from J, with 13 bases between. This CDR3 has 16 amino acids. In germline, CDR1 is SGHRS, CDR2 YFSETQ. Amplification used 60 Vbeta primers and 13 Jbeta primers. Original data processing: Later, roughly 80 million unique TCR beta chains were counted in an analysis, and around 11 million of them were shared. Clones were read by immunoSEQ multiplex PCR, and TCRdb kept only the in-frame ones, dropping some. V, J and clone size reflect that table, while D and trimming were determined from the DNA. The sample carries about 120,000 clones, 77% recorded once. The count of this clone is one. Its antigen is unknown. Findings of the study overall: The majority of TCR sequences were rare, yet some public TCRs appeared in many donors. TCR beta sequences numbering around 15,000 were associated with HLA alleles at 0.05 false discovery rate in a later analysis.

The clonotype was recovered from a man younger than 35 in good health and CMV-seropositive. The specimen sequenced was PBMCs. The chain recombines TRBV5-1 with TRBJ2-2; D might be TRBD1 (6 bases). CDR3 sequence (DNA): TGCGCCAGCAGCACACCGGGACACACGAACACCGGGGAGCTGTTTTTT. It encodes CASSTPGHTNTGELFF.